This T cell receptor beta chain came from a study of blood T cell repertoires in COVID-19. Study-level background: From the United States, Italy and Spain came samples of acute and convalescent COVID-19.

Looked up from germline, CDR1 is LGHNA and CDR2 is YNFKEQ. The CDR3 is 19 residues long. Trimming at V came to 0 bases and at J to 0 bases, leaving 11 bases not matched to a gene. Per the original methods: Reference gene primer amplification gave nucleated cell count estimates. Clones were sequenced by immunoSEQ multiplex PCR, and TCRdb holds only the in-frame ones, with some missing. That table supplies the V and J calls and clone size; D and trimming were determined from the DNA. The repertoire holds 250,000 to 300,000 clones, 75% to 90% seen once, with 4.6% in the top ten. The chain carries TRBV4-2 and TRBJ2-4, with 7 bases lining up with TRBD1. Sequenced sample: peripheral blood. The sequence derives from a man aged 55-75 years who had recovered from COVID-19. The CDR3 sequence: CASSQDRNSGQLAKNIQYF. The CDR3 DNA sequence: TGTGCCAGCAGCCAAGACCGAAACTCGGGACAGCTAGCCAAAAACATTCAGTACTTC.